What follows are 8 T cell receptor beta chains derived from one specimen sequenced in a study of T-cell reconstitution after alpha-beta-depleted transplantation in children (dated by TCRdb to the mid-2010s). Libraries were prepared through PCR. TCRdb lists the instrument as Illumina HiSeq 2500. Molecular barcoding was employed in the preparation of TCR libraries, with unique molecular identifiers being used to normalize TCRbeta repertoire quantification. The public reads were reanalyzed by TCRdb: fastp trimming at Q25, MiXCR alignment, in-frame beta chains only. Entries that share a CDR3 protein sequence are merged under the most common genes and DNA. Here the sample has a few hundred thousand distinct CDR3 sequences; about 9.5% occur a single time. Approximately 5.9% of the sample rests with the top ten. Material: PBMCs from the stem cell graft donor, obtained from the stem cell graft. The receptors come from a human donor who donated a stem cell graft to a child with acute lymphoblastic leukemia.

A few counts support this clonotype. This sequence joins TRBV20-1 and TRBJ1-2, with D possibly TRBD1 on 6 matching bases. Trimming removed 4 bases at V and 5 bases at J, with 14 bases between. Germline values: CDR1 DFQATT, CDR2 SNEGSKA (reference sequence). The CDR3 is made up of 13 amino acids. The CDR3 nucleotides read TGCAGTGCTATCCCGACAGGTGCATATGGCTACACCTTC. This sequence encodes CSAIPTGAYGYTF.

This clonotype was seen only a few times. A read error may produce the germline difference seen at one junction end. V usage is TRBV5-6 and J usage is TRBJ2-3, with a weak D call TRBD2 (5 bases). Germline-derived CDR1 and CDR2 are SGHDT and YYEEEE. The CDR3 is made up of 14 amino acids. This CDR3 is CASSLGLTLTREYF. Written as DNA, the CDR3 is TGTGCCAGCAGCTTGGGTTTGACTTTGACGAGGGAATACTTT.

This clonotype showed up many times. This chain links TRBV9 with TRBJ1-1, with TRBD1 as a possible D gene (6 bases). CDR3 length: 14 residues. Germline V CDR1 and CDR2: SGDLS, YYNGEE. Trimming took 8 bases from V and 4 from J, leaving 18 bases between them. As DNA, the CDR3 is TGTGCCAGTGGCCAGGGGTTGGGAAGCACTGAAGCTTTCTTT. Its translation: CASGQGLGSTEAFF.

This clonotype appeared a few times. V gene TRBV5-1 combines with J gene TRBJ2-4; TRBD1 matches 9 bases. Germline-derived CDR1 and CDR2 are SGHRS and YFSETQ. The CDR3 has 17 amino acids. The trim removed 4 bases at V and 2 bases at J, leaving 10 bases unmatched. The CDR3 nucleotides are TGCGCCAGCAGCCCGTTCGGACAGGGGAGTACCAAAAACATTCAGTACTTC. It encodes CASSPFGQGSTKNIQYF.

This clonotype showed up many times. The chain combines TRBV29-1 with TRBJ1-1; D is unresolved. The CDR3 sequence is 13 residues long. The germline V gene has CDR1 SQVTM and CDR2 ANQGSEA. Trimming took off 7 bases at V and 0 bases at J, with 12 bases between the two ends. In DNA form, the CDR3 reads TGCAGCGGCTGGAAAGGGATGAACACTGAAGCTTTCTTT. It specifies CSGWKGMNTEAFF.

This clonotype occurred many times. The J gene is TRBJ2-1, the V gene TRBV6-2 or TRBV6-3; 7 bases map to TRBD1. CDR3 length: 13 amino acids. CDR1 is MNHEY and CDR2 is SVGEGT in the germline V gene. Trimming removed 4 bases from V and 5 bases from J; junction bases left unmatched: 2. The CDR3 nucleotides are TGTGCCAGCAGTTTCGGGACAGACAATGAGCAGTTCTTC. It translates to CASSFGTDNEQFF.

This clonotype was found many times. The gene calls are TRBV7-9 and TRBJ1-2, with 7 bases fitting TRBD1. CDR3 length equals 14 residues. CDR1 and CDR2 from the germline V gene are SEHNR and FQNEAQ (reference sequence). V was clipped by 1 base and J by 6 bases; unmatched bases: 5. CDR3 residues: CASSLVGGDHGYTF. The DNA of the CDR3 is TGTGCCAGCAGCTTAGTAGGGGGCGATCATGGCTACACCTTC.

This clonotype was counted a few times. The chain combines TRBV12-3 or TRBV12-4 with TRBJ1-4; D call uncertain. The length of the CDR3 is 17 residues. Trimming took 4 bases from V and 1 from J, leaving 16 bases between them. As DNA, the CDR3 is TGTGCCAGCAGTTGGCGAGGATTCGGAAGAACTAATGAAAAACTGTTTTTT. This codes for CASSWRGFGRTNEKLFF.